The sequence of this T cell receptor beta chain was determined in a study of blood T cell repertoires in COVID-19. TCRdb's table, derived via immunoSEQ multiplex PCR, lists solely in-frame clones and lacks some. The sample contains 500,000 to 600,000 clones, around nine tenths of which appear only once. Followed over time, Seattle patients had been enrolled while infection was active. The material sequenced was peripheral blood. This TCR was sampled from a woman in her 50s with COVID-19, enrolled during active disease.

CDR3 DNA: TGCAGTGCTAGTGATTCGTGGACACCCACTGAAGCTTTCTTT. Translation: CSASDSWTPTEAFF. The chain uses TRBV20-1 and TRBJ1-1; possibly TRBD1 for D (5 bases). Trimming cost V 3 bases and J 4 bases, with 15 bases left between them. Germline V lookup: CDR1 DFQATT, CDR2 SNEGSKA (reference sequence). The CDR3 has 14 residues.